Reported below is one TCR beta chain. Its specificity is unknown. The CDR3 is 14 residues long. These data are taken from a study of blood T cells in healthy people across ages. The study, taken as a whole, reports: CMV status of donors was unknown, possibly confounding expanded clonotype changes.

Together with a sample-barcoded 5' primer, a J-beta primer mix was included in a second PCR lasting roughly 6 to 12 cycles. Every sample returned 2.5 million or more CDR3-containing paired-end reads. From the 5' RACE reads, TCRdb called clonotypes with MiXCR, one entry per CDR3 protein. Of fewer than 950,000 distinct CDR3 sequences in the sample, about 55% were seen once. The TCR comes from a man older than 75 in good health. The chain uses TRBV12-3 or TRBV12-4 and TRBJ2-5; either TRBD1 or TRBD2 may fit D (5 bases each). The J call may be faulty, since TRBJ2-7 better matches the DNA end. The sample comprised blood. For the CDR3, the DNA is TGTGCCAGCAGCACATCCCGGGGCTCAATCGAGCAGTACTTC. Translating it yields CASSTSRGSIEQYF.